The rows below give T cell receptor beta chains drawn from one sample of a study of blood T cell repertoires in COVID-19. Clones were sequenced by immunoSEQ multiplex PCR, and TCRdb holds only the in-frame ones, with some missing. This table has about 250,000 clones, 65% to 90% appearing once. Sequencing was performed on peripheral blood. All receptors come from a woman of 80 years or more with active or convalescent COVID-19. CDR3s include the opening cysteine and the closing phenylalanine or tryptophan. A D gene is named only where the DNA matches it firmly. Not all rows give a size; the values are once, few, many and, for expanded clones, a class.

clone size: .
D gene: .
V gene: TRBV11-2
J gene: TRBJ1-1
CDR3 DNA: TGTGCCAGCAGCTTCCTCGGGCTCGGGGACACTGAAGCTTTCTTT
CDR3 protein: CASSFLGLGDTEAFF

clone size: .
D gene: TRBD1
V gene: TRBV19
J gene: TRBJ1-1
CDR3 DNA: TGTGCCAGTAGTAGAGGGACAGCCGGGGTGAACACTGAAGCTTTCTTT
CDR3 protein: CASSRGTAGVNTEAFF

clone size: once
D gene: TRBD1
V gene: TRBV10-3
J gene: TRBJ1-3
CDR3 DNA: TGTGCCATCAGAAGACAGGGCATCGCTGGAAACACCATATATTTT
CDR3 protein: CAIRRQGIAGNTIYF

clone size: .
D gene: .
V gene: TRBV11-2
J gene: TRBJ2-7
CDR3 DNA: TGTGCCAGCACCATCGGGGTTAGCTCCTACGAGCAGTACTTC
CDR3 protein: CASTIGVSSYEQYF

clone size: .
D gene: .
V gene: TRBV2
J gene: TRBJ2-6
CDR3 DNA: TGTGCCAGCAGCTTAATCTCTGGGGCCAACGTCCTGACTTTC
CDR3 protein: CASSLISGANVLTF

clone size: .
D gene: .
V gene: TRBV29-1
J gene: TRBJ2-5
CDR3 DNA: TGCAGCGTTGAAGATTCGGGGAAGGAGACCCAGTACTTC
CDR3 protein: CSVEDSGKETQYF

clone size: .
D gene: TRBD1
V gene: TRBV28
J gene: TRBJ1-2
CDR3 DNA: TGTGCCAGCAGACGGACAGGGGGAGACTATGGCTACACCTTC
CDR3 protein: CASRRTGGDYGYTF

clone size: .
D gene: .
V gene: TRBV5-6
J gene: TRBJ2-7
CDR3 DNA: TGTGCCAGCAGCGAGGCGGGACAGATCTACGAGCAGTACTTC
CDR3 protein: CASSEAGQIYEQYF

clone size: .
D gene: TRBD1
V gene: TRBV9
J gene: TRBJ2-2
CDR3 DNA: TGTGCCAGCAGCTCCACCCAGGGGGCCGGCGGGGAGCTGTTTTTT
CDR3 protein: CASSSTQGAGGELFF

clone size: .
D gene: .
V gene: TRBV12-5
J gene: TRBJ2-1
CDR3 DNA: TGTGCTAGTGGTTTAGGGGCGAGCTCCTACAATGAGCAGTTCTTC
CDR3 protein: CASGLGASSYNEQFF

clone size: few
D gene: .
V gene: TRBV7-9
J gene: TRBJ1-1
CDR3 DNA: TGTGCCAGCAGCCGGTTTGGGAACACTGAAGCTTTCTTT
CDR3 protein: CASSRFGNTEAFF

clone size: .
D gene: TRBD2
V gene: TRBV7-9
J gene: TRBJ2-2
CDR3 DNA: TGTGCCAGCAGCTCCCCGGGACTAGCGGGGGGGCGCGGGGAGCTGTTTTTT
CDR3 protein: CASSSPGLAGGRGELFF

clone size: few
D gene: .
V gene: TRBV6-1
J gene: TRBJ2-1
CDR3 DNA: TGTGCCAGCAGTTCCCTCTCCGGACTCCACAATGAGCAGTTCTTC
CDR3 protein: CASSSLSGLHNEQFF

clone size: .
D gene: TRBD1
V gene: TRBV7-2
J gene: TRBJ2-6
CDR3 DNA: TGTGCCAGCAGCCCAGACAGGGCTGGGGCCAACGTCCTGACTTTC
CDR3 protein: CASSPDRAGANVLTF